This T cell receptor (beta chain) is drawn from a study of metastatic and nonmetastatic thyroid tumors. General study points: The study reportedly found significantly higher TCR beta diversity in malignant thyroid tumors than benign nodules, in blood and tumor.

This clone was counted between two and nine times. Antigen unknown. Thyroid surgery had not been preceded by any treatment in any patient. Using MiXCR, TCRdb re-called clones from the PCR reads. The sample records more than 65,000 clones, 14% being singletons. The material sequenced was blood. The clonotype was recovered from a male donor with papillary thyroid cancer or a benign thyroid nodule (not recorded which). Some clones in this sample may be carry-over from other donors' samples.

The CDR3 DNA reads as TGTGCCAGCAGCCGGGGACAGGGACTAGGGGAAAACATTCAGTACTTC. Translated, it gives CASSRGQGLGENIQYF. The genes are TRBV5-4 and TRBJ2-4, with D perhaps TRBD1 (9 bases). Trimming removed 4 bases at V and 5 bases at J, with 19 bases between. The CDR3 runs to 16 residues. Germline V gene lookup returns CDR1 SGHNT and CDR2 YYREEE (reference sequence). Combining the CDR3 with reference TRBV5-4 and TRBJ2-4 gives the whole variable domain ETGVTQSPTHLIKTRGQQVTLRCSSQSGHNTVSWYQQALGQGPQFIFQYYREEENGRGNFPPRFSGLQFPNYSSELNVNALELDDSALYLCASSRGQGLGENIQYFGAGTRLSVL.